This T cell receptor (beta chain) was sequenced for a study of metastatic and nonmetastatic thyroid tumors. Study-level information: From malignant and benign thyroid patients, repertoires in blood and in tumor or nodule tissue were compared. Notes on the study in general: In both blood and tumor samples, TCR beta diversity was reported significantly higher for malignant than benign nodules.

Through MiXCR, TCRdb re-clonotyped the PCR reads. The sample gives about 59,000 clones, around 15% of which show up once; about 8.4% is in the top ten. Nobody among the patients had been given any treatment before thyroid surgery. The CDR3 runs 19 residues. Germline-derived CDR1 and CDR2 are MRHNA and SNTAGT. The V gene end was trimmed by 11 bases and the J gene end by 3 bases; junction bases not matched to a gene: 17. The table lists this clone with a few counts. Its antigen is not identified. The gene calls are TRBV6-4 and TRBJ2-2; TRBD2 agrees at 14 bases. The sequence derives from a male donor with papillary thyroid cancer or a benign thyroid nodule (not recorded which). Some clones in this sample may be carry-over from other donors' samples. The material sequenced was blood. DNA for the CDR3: TGTGCCGGCAAATTCGGGCGACTAGCGGGGGGGAAGGACACCGGGGAGCTGTTTTTT. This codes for CAGKFGRLAGGKDTGELFF.